This T cell receptor beta chain was profiled in a study of OX40 agonist ivuxolimab in advanced cancers. Describing the broader study: Ivuxolimab was a fully human IgG2 agonistic monoclonal antibody targeting the costimulatory receptor OX40 (CD134). Prior anti-PD-1, anti-PD-L1 or anti-CTLA-4 therapy was permitted, and approximately 40% of dose-escalation patients had received checkpoint inhibitors. Among the 50 to 55 dose-escalation patients, around 19 had hepatocellular carcinoma, roughly 15 melanoma, 9 renal cell carcinoma and 9 head and neck cancer. Partial responses occurred in three dose-escalation patients: two with cutaneous melanoma and one with hepatocellular carcinoma. Intravenous ivuxolimab was administered to patients every 2 weeks at six dose levels: 0.01, 0.1, 0.3, 1.5, 3 and 10 mg/kg. In the dose-escalation cohort, roughly four fifths of patients were male, and the mean age was approximately 60 years, with a range of about 23 to 90. Peripheral TCRbeta sequencing was intended to test whether TCR sequence diversity was altered and clonal T-cell expansion was caused by ivuxolimab. The paper covers the monotherapy dose-escalation part of the phase I ivuxolimab trial, which included N ≈ 50 patients. The research as a whole found: Low levels of normalized T-cell clonal expansion were also seen in some nonresponding patients. After ivuxolimab, CD8+ T cells had more expanded clones than CD4+ T cells on average. The antigen specificity of the clonally expanded peripheral T cells was not determined. At doses from 0.1 to 3.0 mg/kg, clonal expansion was seen in both CD4+ and CD8+ blood T cells between baseline and week 6. In the 0.1-3.0 mg/kg groups, partial responders were among the patients with the lowest normalized peripheral clonal expansion, particularly in CD8+ T cells.

Patients with a history of autoimmune disease or receiving systemic immunosuppression were excluded from the trial. Peripheral blood for TCR sequencing was collected from all dose cohorts at baseline, on cycle 4 day 1, and on cycle 7 day 1. The samples were taken from a phase I, first-in-human, multicenter, open-label dose-escalation trial of ivuxolimab. Adults with locally advanced or metastatic melanoma, renal cell carcinoma, hepatocellular carcinoma or head and neck squamous cell carcinoma were enrolled in the trial. Before TCR sequencing, CD4+ T cells and CD8+ T cells were sorted from peripheral blood as separate populations. For sequencing of the TCRbeta CDR3 region, genomic DNA was extracted from the sorted cells. TCRbeta CDR3 regions were sequenced using the immunoSEQ Assay. TCRdb mirrors the immuneACCESS table, restricted to in-frame sequences. Some clones are absent from its copies; in checked studies, under half trace to an unresolved V gene, and the reason for the others is unknown. Present in this sample are more than 75,000 clones, 75% to 90% of which were seen just once. The top ten constitute approximately 5.1% of the sample.

Regarding this clone: Its antigen is currently not known. Base qualities were left out, and no much larger clone turns up one base away.

The CDR3 runs 14 amino acids, cysteine and phenylalanine included. CDR3 DNA only is kept here, 42 bases in frame from base 1. As encoded in the germline V gene (reference sequence), CDR1 is SEHNR while CDR2 is FQNEAQ. Trimming takes 2 bases from V and 0 bases from J, and the germline ends sit 6 bases apart. The sequence came from an adult with an advanced solid tumor such as melanoma, head and neck, liver or kidney cancer. The source was CD4+ or CD8+ T cells sorted from blood, collected in a trial of the OX40 agonist ivuxolimab. The chain was built from TRBV7-9 and TRBJ2-3, with the D gene call left open. The nucleotides are TGTGCCAGCAGCTTATCACTTAGCACAGATACGCAGTATTTT. Protein translation: CASSLSLSTDTQYF.